These 30 T cell receptor beta chains share one sample of origin, sequenced in a study of blood T cell repertoires in COVID-19. Profiled with immunoSEQ multiplex PCR; TCRdb holds only in-frame clones, not every one. The data contain a few hundred thousand clones, over 70% of them seen just once; the ten biggest clones take up 3% to 3.5%. Sequencing was done on a sample of PBMCs or T cells enriched from blood (not recorded which). The receptor set was obtained from a middle-aged woman who had been exposed to COVID-19.

V and J are TRBV7-9 and TRBJ1-1, with 7 nucleotides matching TRBD1. CDR1 and CDR2 from the germline V gene are SEHNR and FQNEAQ (reference sequence). The trim removed 4 bases at V and 2 bases at J, leaving 19 bases unmatched. This CDR3 has 19 residues. The CDR3 region has the DNA TGTGCCAGCAGCTCGACGAAGAGGGGGCGACTTTATTCTAACACTGAAGCTTTCTTT. It translates to CASSSTKRGRLYSNTEAFF.

This clone was detected only a few times. This chain uses TRBV14 with TRBJ1-2, with TRBD1 matching over 9 bases. This CDR3 is built from 15 residues. V shed 5 bases and J 4 bases; nucleotides not matched to a gene: 8. CDR1 and CDR2 (germline): SGHDN, FVKESK. The CDR3 bases are TGTGCCAGCAGCAAACGACAGGGGGATAGCTATGGCTACACCTTC. Amino acid sequence: CASSKRQGDSYGYTF.

The V gene is TRBV7-9, the J gene TRBJ2-5; 9 nucleotides align to TRBD1. This CDR3 has 15 residues. CDR1 and CDR2 (germline): SEHNR, FQNEAQ (reference sequence). Unmatched junction bases numbered 6, after V lost 4 bases and J lost 3 bases. The CDR3 sequence: CASSSRQGVEETQYF. The CDR3 region has the DNA TGTGCCAGCAGCTCCCGACAGGGGGTTGAAGAGACCCAGTACTTC.

The rearrangement uses TRBV28 and TRBJ1-1, with no clear D. The germline gives CDR1 MDHEN, CDR2 SYDVKM. The CDR3 spans 12 residues. V gave up 1 base and J gave up 8 bases, with 8 bases separating them. The CDR3 sequence: CASSLSGKEAFF. The CDR3 DNA reads as TGTGCCAGCAGTTTATCAGGAAAGGAAGCTTTCTTT.

The J gene is TRBJ2-1, the V gene TRBV28, with 11 bases identical to TRBD2. The CDR3 is 15 residues long. CDR1 MDHEN and CDR2 SYDVKM come from the germline V gene. Trimming at V came to 2 bases and at J to 6 bases, leaving 3 bases not matched to a gene. DNA for the CDR3: TGTGCCAGCAGTTTAAGTAGCGGGAGGGCCAATGAGCAGTTCTTC. As protein: CASSLSSGRANEQFF.

The rearrangement uses TRBV7-6 and TRBJ2-5; TRBD1 agrees at 9 bases. J was trimmed by 4 bases and V by 6 bases; bases with no gene match: 6. CDR3 size: 14 residues. Germline CDR1 reads SGHVS; CDR2 reads FNYEAQ. The CDR3 loop is CASRQTGGGETQYF. DNA for the CDR3: TGTGCCAGCAGACAGACAGGGGGGGGAGAGACCCAGTACTTC.

This chain joins TRBV6-5 and TRBJ2-2; 7 nucleotides line up with TRBD2. The CDR3 is made up of 14 amino acids. Per germline, CDR1 MNHEY and CDR2 SVGAGI. V lost 6 bases to trimming and J lost 2 bases; unmatched junction nucleotides: 3. The CDR3, as DNA: TGTGCCAGCAGGGCTAGCGGTAACACCGGGGAGCTGTTTTTT. This sequence encodes CASRASGNTGELFF.

This chain connects TRBV19 to TRBJ1-6; TRBD1 might be the D (6 bases). Germline-derived CDR1 and CDR2 are LNHDA and SQIVND (reference sequence). This CDR3 comprises 18 residues. Trimming stripped 3 bases from V and 7 bases from J, with 22 bases between. CDR3 loop: CASSIGRWWRQENSPLHF. CDR3 nucleotides: TGTGCCAGTAGTATTGGTCGTTGGTGGAGACAGGAGAATTCACCCCTCCACTTT.

The chain carries TRBV28 and TRBJ2-5, with 9 bases aligning to TRBD1. The CDR3 contains 14 residues. CDR1 is MDHEN, CDR2 SYDVKM, per germline. The V segment lost 6 bases and the J segment 5 bases; nucleotides outside the gene matches: 7. The CDR3 here is CASRNRGRGETQYF. The CDR3 coding sequence is TGTGCCAGCAGAAACAGGGGGCGGGGGGAGACCCAGTACTTC.

The chain uses TRBV27 and TRBJ2-7, with D tentatively TRBD2 (5 bases). The V gene's germline CDR1 is MNHEY and CDR2 SMNVEV (reference sequence). V lost 4 bases, J lost 3 bases, and 13 bases lay in between. The CDR3 totals 14 residues. CDR3 loop: CASSYSAGDYEQYF. The CDR3, as DNA: TGTGCCAGCAGTTATAGTGCCGGGGACTACGAGCAGTACTTC.

This clone has a handful of counts. The gene calls are TRBV7-9 and TRBJ2-5, with TRBD2 identical over 8 bases. Germline CDR1 SEHNR, CDR2 FQNEAQ (reference sequence). The CDR3 is made up of 15 amino acids. The V gene end was trimmed by 4 bases and the J gene end by 5 bases; junction bases not matched to a gene: 9. The CDR3, as DNA: TGTGCCAGCAGCTGGTTGGCGGGAGGCTTGGAGACCCAGTACTTC. Encoded protein: CASSWLAGGLETQYF.

On this clone: Other nucleotide sequences in the sample specify the same CDR3. The chain joins TRBV3-1 (or the pseudogene TRBV3-2) to TRBJ1-2; D is perhaps TRBD1 (6 bases). The CDR3 consists of 13 residues. The germline V gene has CDR1 LGHDT and CDR2 YNNKEL (reference sequence). V was cut by 0 bases and J by 4 bases, with 6 bases left in between. CDR3 region: CASSQEGAYGYTF. The CDR3 DNA is TGTGCCAGCAGCCAAGAGGGGGCCTATGGCTACACCTTC.

Details on this clone: A junction end diverges from the germline sequence, so it may reflect a read error. The chain couples TRBV5-1 to TRBJ1-1; D is uncertain. The length of the CDR3 is 15 residues. From germline, CDR1 is SGHRS and CDR2 YFSETQ. The CDR3 reads CASSLAMGGNTEAFF. The CDR3 nucleotides are TGTGCCAGCAGCTTGGCCATGGGAGGGAACACTGAAGCTTTCTTT.

The chain employs TRBV19 and TRBJ2-1; TRBD2 matches 8 bases. The V gene's germline CDR1 is LNHDA and CDR2 SQIVND (reference sequence). The CDR3 runs 15 residues. The V and J ends lost 7 bases and 10 bases, in that order; junction bases with no gene match: 15. In DNA, the CDR3 is TGTGCCAGTACCCCTCGCGGGACTAGATACATCGAGCAGTTCTTC. Its translation is CASTPRGTRYIEQFF.

The V gene is TRBV7-3, the J gene TRBJ1-6; D unresolved. Per germline, CDR1 SGHTA and CDR2 FQGTGA. The CDR3 is 14 residues long. The germline V and J ends were trimmed by 1 base and 9 bases, with 10 bases remaining between them. The CDR3 region has the DNA TGTGCCAGCAGCTTAAGCTCCGAGGGTTCACCCCTCCACTTT. Its protein product is CASSLSSEGSPLHF.

The CDR3 bases are TGCAGCGTTGAAGATCGGGGTGGGAGTGGGGAGACCCAGTACTTC. Protein sequence: CSVEDRGGSGETQYF. The chain joins TRBV29-1 to TRBJ2-5; D is possibly TRBD2 (5 bases). Germline CDR1 is SQVTM and CDR2 is ANQGSEA. The CDR3 sequence is 15 residues long. Trimming shortened V by 0 bases and J by 5 bases, and 16 bases separated the two germline ends.

This clone has a handful of counts. The chain couples TRBV12-3 or TRBV12-4 to TRBJ2-7; D not certain. V was shortened by 5 bases and J by 8 bases, with 10 bases between the two germline ends. The CDR3 runs to 11 residues. The CDR3 spells CASSLLCQQYV. CDR3 DNA sequence: TGTGCCAGCAGTCTCCTGTGTCAGCAGTACGTC.

The count of this clone is one. This chain uses TRBV9 with TRBJ1-2, with D perhaps matching TRBD1 (5 bases). Per the germline V gene, CDR1 is SGDLS and CDR2 is YYNGEE. The CDR3 is made up of 14 amino acids. V lost 4 bases, J lost 3 bases, and 13 bases lay in between. CDR3 amino acids: CASSFRQGYYGYTF. Written as DNA, the CDR3 is TGTGCCAGCAGCTTCCGGCAGGGTTACTATGGCTACACCTTC. The full variable domain, rest sourced from reference TRBV9 and TRBJ1-2, is DSGVTQTPKHLITATGQRVTLRCSPRSGDLSVYWYQQSLDQGLQFLIQYYNGEERAKGNILERFSAQQFPDLHSELNLSSLELGDSALYFCASSFRQGYYGYTFGSGTRLTVV.

The V call is TRBV3-1 (or the pseudogene TRBV3-2), the J call TRBJ2-1, with TRBD2 matching over 8 bases. The CDR3 is 15 amino acids. Per the germline V gene, CDR1 is LGHDT and CDR2 is YNNKEL (reference sequence). V was clipped by 1 base and J by 5 bases; unmatched bases: 4. The CDR3 coding sequence is TGTGCCAGCAGCCAAGTTCTAGCGGGTCACAATGAGCAGTTCTTC. This sequence encodes CASSQVLAGHNEQFF.

The genes are TRBV5-4 and TRBJ2-3; 10 bases match TRBD2. Germline trimming cut 1 base from V and 6 bases from J; bases unmatched to any gene: 14. This CDR3 is built from 18 residues. The germline V gene has CDR1 SGHNT and CDR2 YYREEE (reference sequence). CDR3 in DNA: TGTGCCAGCAGCTTGTTTAGCGGGGGGAACCGACCCCCCGATACGCAGTATTTT. It translates to CASSLFSGGNRPPDTQYF.

Here the CDR3 reads CASGRGTGVMQPQHF. The CDR3 nucleotides are TGTGCTAGTGGTAGAGGGACAGGGGTTATGCAGCCCCAGCATTTT. The gene calls are TRBV12-5 and TRBJ1-5; the match to TRBD1 covers 10 bases. The germline gives CDR1 LGHNT, CDR2 FRNRAP. The CDR3 is 15 residues long. V shed 5 bases, J shed 7 bases, and the junction held 8 bases outside the gene matches.

This clone was picked up one time. The V gene is TRBV4-1, the J gene TRBJ1-1; D gene unclear. Germline CDR1 and CDR2: MGHRA and YSYEKL. The CDR3 has 13 residues. Between the trimmed V and J ends, which lost 2 bases and 0 bases, there was a span of 4 bases. The CDR3 spells CASSQPLNTEAFF. For the CDR3, the DNA is TGCGCCAGCAGCCAACCTTTGAACACTGAAGCTTTCTTT.

The V call is TRBV30, the J call TRBJ2-1; 8 positions match TRBD1. Trimming cost V 6 bases and J 8 bases; bases outside gene matches: 9. Germline V lookup: CDR1 GTSNPN, CDR2 SVGIG (reference sequence). The CDR3 has 13 amino acids. The CDR3 DNA follows: TGTGCCTGTCGACAGGGGTCCATCCATGAGCAGTTCTTC. Its protein product is CACRQGSIHEQFF.

This rearrangement joins TRBV7-8 to TRBJ1-2; TRBD1 agrees at 7 bases. The CDR3 totals 13 residues. Germline loops: CDR1 SGHVS, CDR2 FQNEAQ. The J segment lost 8 bases and the V segment lost 5 bases, leaving 8 bases of the junction unmatched. CDR3 region: CASSLRQGGGYTF. CDR3 DNA: TGTGCCAGCAGCCTAAGACAGGGTGGGGGCTACACCTTC.

V and J are TRBV4-1 and TRBJ1-2; 8 nucleotides align to TRBD1. Germline CDR1 MGHRA, CDR2 YSYEKL. The CDR3 consists of 15 residues. The V segment lost 3 bases and the J segment 3 bases; nucleotides outside the gene matches: 6. The CDR3 DNA reads as TGCGCCAGCAGCCAGGATCGGACAGGGTACTATGGCTACACCTTC. This codes for CASSQDRTGYYGYTF.

The chain is built from TRBV6-4 and TRBJ2-3; unclear D gene. Trimming removed 0 bases at V and 3 bases at J, with 16 bases between. The germline V gene encodes CDR1 MRHNA and CDR2 SNTAGT. This CDR3 is built from 17 residues. In DNA, the CDR3 is TGTGCCAGCAGTGACTCATATCCTAAAAAGTCTACAGATACGCAGTATTTT. This codes for CASSDSYPKKSTDTQYF.

This clone has only a few counts. The rearrangement links TRBV11-3 to TRBJ2-1, with a weak D call TRBD2 (6 bases). V dropped 1 base and J dropped 5 bases, with 12 bases sitting between them. The length of the CDR3 is 15 residues. Germline CDR1 reads SGHNT; CDR2 reads YENEEA. The CDR3 is CASSLGPGAHNEQFF. Written as DNA, the CDR3 is TGTGCCAGCAGCTTAGGACCGGGAGCGCACAATGAGCAGTTCTTC.

This chain uses TRBV18 with TRBJ1-2; maybe TRBD1 (6 bases). V lost 3 bases and J 3 bases, leaving 20 bases between the germline ends. Germline CDR1 KGHSH, CDR2 LQKENI. This CDR3 is built from 17 residues. Here the CDR3 reads CASSPWTALGSDYGYTF. CDR3 DNA: TGTGCCAGCTCACCTTGGACAGCCTTGGGATCCGACTATGGCTACACCTTC.

The chain uses TRBV5-6 and TRBJ1-6; 7 positions agree with TRBD1. V gave up 0 bases and J gave up 8 bases; unmatched junction bases: 5. Germline CDR1 is SGHDT and CDR2 is YYEEEE. The CDR3 is 15 residues long. CDR3 sequence (DNA): TGTGCCAGCAGCTTGGAGAGGACAGGTTATTCACCCCTCCACTTT. As protein: CASSLERTGYSPLHF.

This clone turned up a few times. The chain employs TRBV11-3 and TRBJ2-7, with 10 bases identical to TRBD2. Germline V gene lookup returns CDR1 SGHNT and CDR2 YENEEA. There are 14 residues in the CDR3. V lost 5 bases to trimming and J lost 2 bases; unmatched junction nucleotides: 3. The CDR3 DNA reads as TGTGCCAGCAGCCAGCGGGGGGGAACCTACGAGCAGTACGTC. Its protein product is CASSQRGGTYEQYV.